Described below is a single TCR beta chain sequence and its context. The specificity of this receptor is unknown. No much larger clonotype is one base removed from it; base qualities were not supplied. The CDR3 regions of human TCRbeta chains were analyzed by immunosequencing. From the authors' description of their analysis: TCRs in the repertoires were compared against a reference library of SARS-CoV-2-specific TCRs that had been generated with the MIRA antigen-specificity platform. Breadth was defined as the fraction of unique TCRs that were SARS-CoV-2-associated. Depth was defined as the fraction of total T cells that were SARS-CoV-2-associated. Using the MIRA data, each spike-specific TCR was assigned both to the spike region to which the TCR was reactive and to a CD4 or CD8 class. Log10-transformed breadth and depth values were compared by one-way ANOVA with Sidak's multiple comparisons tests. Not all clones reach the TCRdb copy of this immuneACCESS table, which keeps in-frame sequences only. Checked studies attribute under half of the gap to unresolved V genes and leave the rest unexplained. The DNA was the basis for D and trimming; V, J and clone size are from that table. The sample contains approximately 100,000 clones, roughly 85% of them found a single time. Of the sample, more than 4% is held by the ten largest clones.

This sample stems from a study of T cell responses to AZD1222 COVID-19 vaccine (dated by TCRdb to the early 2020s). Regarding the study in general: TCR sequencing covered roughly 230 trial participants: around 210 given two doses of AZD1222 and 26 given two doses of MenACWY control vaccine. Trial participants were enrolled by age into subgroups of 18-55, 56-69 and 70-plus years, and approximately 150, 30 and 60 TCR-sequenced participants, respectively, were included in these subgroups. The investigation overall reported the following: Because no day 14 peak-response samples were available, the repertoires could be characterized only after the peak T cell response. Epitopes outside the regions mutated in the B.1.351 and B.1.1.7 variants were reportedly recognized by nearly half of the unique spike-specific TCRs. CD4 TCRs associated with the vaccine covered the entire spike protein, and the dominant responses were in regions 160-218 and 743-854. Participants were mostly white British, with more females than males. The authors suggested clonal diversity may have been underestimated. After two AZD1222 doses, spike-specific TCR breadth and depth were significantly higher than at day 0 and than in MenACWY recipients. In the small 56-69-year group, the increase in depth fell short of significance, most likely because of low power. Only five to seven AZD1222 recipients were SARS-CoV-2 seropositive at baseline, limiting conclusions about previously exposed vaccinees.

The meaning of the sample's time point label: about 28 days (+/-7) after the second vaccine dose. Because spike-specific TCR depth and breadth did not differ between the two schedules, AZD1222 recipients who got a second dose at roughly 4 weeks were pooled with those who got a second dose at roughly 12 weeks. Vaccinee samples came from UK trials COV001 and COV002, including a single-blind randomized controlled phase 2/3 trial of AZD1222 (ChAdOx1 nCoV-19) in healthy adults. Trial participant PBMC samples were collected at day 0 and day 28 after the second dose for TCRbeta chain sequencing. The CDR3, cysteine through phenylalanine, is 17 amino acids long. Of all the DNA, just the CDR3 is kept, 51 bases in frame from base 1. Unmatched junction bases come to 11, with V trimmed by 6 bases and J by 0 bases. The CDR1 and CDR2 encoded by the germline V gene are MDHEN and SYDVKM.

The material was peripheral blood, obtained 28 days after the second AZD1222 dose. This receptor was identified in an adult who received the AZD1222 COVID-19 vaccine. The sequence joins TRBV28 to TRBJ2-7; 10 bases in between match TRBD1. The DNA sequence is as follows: TGTGCCAGCAGGACCGGGACAGGGGCAACGAGCTCCTACGAGCAGTACTTC. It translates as CASRTGTGATSSYEQYF.